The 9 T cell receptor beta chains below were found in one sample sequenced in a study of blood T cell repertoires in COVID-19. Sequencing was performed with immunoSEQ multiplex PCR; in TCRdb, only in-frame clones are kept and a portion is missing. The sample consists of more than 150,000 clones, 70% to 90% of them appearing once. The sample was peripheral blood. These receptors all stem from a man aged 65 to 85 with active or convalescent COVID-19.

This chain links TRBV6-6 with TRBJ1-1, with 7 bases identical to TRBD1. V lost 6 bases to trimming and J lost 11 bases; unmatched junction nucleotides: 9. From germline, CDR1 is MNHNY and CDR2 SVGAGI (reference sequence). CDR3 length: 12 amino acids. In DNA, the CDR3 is TGTGCCAGCAGCCACGACAGGGCTATGGCTTTCTTT. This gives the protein CASSHDRAMAFF.

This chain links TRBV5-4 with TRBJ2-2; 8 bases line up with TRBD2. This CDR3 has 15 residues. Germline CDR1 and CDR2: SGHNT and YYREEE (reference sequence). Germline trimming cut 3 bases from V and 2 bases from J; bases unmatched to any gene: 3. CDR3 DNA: TGTGCCAGCAGCTCCGGGACTAGTAACACCGGGGAGCTGTTTTTT. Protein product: CASSSGTSNTGELFF.

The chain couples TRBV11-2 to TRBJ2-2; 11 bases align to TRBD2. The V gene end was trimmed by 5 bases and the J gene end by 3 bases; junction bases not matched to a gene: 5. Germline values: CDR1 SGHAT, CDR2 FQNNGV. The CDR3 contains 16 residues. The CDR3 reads CASSTIAGGHTGELFF. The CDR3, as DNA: TGTGCCAGCAGCACGATAGCGGGGGGGCACACCGGGGAGCTGTTTTTT.

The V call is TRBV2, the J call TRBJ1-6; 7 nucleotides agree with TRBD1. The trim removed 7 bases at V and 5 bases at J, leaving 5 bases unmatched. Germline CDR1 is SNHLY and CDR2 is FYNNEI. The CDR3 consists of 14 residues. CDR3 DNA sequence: TGTGCCAGCAAACTGGGACAGAATAATTCACCCCTCCACTTT. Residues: CASKLGQNNSPLHF. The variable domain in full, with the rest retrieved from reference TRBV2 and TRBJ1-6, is EPEVTQTPSHQVTQMGQEVILRCVPISNHLYFYWYRQILGQKVEFLVSFYNNEISEKSEIFDDQFSVERPDGSNFTLKIRSTKLEDSAMYFCASKLGQNNSPLHFGNGTRLTVT.

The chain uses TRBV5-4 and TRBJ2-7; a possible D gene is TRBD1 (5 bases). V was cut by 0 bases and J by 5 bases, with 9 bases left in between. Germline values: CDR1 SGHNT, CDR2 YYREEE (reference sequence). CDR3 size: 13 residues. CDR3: CASSLAGLNEQYF. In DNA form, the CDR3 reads TGTGCCAGCAGCTTGGCAGGGTTAAACGAGCAGTACTTC.

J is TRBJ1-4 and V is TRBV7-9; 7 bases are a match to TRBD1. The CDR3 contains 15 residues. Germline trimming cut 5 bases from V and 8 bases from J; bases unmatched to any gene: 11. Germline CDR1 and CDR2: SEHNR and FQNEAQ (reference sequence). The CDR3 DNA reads TGTGCCAGCAGCGGAAAGACAGGGCCCAGCGAAAAACTGTTTTTT. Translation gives CASSGKTGPSEKLFF.

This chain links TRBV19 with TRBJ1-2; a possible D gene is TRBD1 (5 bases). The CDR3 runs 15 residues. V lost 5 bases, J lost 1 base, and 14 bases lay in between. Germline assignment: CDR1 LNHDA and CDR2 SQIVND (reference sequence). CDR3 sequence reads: CASSGHTGVNYGYTF. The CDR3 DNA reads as TGTGCCAGTAGTGGACATACAGGAGTTAACTATGGCTACACCTTC.

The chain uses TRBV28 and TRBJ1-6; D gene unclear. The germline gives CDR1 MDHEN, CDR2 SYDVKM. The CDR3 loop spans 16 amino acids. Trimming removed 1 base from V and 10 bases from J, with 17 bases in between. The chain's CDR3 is CASSLYSLPRVSPLHF. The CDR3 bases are TGTGCCAGCAGTTTATACTCCCTCCCACGGGTCTCACCCCTCCACTTT.

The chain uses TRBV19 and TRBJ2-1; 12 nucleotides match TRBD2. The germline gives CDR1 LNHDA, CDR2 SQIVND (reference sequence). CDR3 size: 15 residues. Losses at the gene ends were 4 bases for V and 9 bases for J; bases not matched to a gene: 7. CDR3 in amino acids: CASSKTSGGPTEQFF. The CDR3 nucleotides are TGTGCCAGTAGTAAGACTAGCGGGGGACCCACTGAGCAGTTCTTC.